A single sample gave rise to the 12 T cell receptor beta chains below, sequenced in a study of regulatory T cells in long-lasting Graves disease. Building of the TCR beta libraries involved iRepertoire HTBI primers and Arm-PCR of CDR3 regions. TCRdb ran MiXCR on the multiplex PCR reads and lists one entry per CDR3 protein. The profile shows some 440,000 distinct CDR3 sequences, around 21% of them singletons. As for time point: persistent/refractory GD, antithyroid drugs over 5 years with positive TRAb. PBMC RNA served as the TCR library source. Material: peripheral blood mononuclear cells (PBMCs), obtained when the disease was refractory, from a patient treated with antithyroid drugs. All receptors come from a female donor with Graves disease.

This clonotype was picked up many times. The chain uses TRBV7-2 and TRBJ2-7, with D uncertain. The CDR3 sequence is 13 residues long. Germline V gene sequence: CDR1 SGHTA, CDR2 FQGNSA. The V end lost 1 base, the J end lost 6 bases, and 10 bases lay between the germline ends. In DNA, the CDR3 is TGTGCCAGCAGCTTAGTGGGAACTTTCGAGCAGTACTTC. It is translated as CASSLVGTFEQYF.

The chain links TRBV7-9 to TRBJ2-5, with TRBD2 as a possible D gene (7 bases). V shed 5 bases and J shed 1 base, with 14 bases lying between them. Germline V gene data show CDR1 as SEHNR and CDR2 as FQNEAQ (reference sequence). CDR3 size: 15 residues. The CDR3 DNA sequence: TGTGCCAGCAGCGGAACTGGGGGGGCCCAAGAGACCCAGTACTTC. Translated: CASSGTGGAQETQYF. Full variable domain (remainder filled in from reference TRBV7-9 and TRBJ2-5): DTGVSQNPRHKITKRGQNVTFRCDPISEHNRLYWYRQTLGQGPEFLTYFQNEAQLEKSRLLSDRFSAERPKGSFSTLEIQRTEQGDSAMYLCASSGTGGAQETQYFGPGTRLLVL.

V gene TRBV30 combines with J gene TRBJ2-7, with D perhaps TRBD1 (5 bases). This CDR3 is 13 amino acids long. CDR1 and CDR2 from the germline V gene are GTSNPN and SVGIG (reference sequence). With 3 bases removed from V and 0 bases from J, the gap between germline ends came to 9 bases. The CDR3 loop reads CAWRTEHSYEQYF. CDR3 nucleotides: TGTGCCTGGAGGACAGAACACTCCTACGAGCAGTACTTC.

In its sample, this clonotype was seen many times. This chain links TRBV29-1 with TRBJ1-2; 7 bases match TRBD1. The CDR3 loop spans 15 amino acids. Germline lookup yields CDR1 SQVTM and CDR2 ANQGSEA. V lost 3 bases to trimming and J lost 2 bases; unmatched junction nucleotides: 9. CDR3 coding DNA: TGCAGCGTTGAGGGACAGTTGGGAGAGAACTATGGCTACACCTTC. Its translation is CSVEGQLGENYGYTF. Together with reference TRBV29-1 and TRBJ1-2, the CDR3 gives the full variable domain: SAVISQKPSRDICQRGTSLTIQCQVDSQVTMMFWYRQQPGQSLTLIATANQGSEATYESGFVIDKFPISRPNLTFSTLTVSNMSPEDSSIYLCSVEGQLGENYGYTFGSGTRLTVV.

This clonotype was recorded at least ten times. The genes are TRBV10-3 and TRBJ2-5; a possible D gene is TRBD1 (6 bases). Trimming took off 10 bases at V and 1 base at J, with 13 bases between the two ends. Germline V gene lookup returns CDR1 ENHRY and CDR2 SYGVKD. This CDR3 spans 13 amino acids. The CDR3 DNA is TGTGCCAGTCGACAGGAAACCCAAGAGACCCAGTACTTC. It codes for CASRQETQETQYF.

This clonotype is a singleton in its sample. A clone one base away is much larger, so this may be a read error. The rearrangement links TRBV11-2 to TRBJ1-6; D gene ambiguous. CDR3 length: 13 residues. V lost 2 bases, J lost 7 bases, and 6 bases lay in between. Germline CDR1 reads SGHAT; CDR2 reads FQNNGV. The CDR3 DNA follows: TGTGCCAGCAGCTTAACCAAGAATTCACCCCTCCACTTT. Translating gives CASSLTKNSPLHF.

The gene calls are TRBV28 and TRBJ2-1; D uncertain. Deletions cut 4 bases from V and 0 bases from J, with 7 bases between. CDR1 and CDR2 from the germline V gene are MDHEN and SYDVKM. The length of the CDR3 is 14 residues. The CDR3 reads CASSWISSYNEQFF. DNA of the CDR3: TGTGCCAGCAGTTGGATCAGCTCCTACAATGAGCAGTTCTTC.

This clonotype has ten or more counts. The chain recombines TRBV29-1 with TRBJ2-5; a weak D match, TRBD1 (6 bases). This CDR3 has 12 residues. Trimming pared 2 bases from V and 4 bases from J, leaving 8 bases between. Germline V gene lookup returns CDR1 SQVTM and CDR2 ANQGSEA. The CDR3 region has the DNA TGCAGCGTTGAAACAGGGATAGAGACCCAGTACTTC. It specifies CSVETGIETQYF.

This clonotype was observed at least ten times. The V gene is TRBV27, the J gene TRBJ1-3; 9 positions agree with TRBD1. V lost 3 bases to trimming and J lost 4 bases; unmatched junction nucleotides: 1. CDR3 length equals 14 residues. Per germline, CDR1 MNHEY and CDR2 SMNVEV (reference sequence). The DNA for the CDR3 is TGTGCCAGCAGTTTCGGGACAGGGGGAAACACCATATATTTT. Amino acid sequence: CASSFGTGGNTIYF.

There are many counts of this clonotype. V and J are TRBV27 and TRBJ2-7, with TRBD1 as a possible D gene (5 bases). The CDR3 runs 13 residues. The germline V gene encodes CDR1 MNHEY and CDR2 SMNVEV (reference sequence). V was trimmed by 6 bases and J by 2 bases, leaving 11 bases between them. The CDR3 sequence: CASSLRQTYEQYF. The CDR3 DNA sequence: TGTGCCAGCAGCCTCCGACAGACCTACGAGCAGTACTTC.

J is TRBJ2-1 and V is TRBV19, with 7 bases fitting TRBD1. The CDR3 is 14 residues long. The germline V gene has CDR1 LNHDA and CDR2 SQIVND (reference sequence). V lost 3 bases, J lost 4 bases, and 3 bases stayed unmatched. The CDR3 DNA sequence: TGTGCCAGTAGTATGCAGGGGGAATACAATGAGCAGTTCTTC. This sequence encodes CASSMQGEYNEQFF.

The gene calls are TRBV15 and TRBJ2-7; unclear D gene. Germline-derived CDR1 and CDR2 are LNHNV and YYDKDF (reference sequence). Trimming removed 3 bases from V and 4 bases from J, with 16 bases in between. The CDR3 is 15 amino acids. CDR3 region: CATSSPPERKYEQYF. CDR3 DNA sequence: TGTGCCACCAGCAGCCCACCCGAACGCAAATACGAGCAGTACTTC.